Listed here are 17 T cell receptor beta chains from one sample, sequenced in a study of T cells after yellow fever vaccination. From the 5' RACE reads, TCRdb called clonotypes with MiXCR, one entry per CDR3 protein. The sample has under 600,000 distinct CDR3 sequences, just over 20% seen once. The sequencing used PBMCs, collected more than 20 days after the first yellow fever vaccination. These TCRs come from a man aged 18 to 29 who received the YFV17D yellow fever vaccine.

This clonotype has just one count. The chain links TRBV6-4 to TRBJ2-1; 8 positions match TRBD2. CDR1 is MRHNA, CDR2 SNTAGT, per germline. The CDR3 covers 15 residues. V gave up 2 bases and J gave up 4 bases; unmatched junction bases: 4. CDR3: CASSDIGGEYNEQFF. The CDR3 coding sequence is TGTGCCAGCAGTGACATCGGGGGGGAGTACAATGAGCAGTTCTTC.

J is TRBJ2-1 and V is TRBV12-3 or TRBV12-4; D is uncertain. V lost 7 bases and J lost 6, with 19 bases in between. The CDR3 length is 15 residues. CDR3 nucleotides: TGTGCCAGCACCAACGAGGCCGCCTACCTCAATGAGCAGTTCTTC. Its protein is CASTNEAAYLNEQFF.

This clonotype was detected only a few times. The V call is TRBV5-1, the J call TRBJ1-1; 7 nucleotides line up with TRBD1. The CDR3 contains 13 residues. The V segment lost 4 bases and the J segment 11 bases; nucleotides outside the gene matches: 11. Per germline, CDR1 SGHRS and CDR2 YFSETQ. The CDR3 region has the DNA TGCGCCAGCAGCCGAGGGACAGAGGGGGCGGCTTTCTTT. This encodes CASSRGTEGAAFF. The complete variable domain, with remaining parts taken from reference TRBV5-1 and TRBJ1-1, reads KAGVTQTPRYLIKTRGQQVTLSCSPISGHRSVSWYQQTPGQGLQFLFEYFSETQRNKGNFPGRFSGRQFSNSRSEMNVSTLELGDSALYLCASSRGTEGAAFFGQGTRLTVV.

The chain joins TRBV20-1 to TRBJ2-3; TRBD2 matches 12 bases. The CDR3 has 17 amino acids. Looked up from germline, CDR1 is DFQATT and CDR2 is SNEGSKA (reference sequence). The chain's CDR3 is CSPQGASGGGSTDTQYF. The CDR3 nucleotides are TGCAGCCCCCAAGGGGCTAGCGGGGGGGGGAGCACAGATACGCAGTATTTT.

J is TRBJ1-2 and V is TRBV20-1, with D perhaps TRBD1 (6 bases). The V end lost 5 bases, the J end lost 3 bases, and 19 bases lay between the germline ends. Germline CDR1 reads DFQATT; CDR2 reads SNEGSKA (reference sequence). The CDR3 consists of 15 residues. The CDR3 sequence is CSAVNRDTAYYGYTF. The CDR3 DNA is TGCAGTGCTGTTAACCGGGACACGGCCTACTATGGCTACACCTTC.

This clonotype was observed a handful of times. The CDR3 bases are TGCGCCAGCAGCCAAGCGGCGAATCTCGTTAGGACTGAAGCTTTCTTT. It codes for CASSQAANLVRTEAFF. V usage is TRBV4-1 and J usage is TRBJ1-1; no reliable D call. V was pared by 1 base and J by 5 bases, with 17 bases between. Germline V gene data show CDR1 as MGHRA and CDR2 as YSYEKL. This CDR3 comprises 16 residues.

In this sample, this clonotype turned up a few times. The chain carries TRBV7-3 and TRBJ2-3, with 8 bases matching TRBD2. Germline V CDR1 and CDR2: SGHTA, FQGTGA. Germline trimming cut 6 bases from V and 4 bases from J; bases unmatched to any gene: 9. This CDR3 spans 15 amino acids. The CDR3 sequence is CASRKPGLDADTQYF. CDR3 in DNA: TGTGCCAGCAGGAAGCCGGGACTAGACGCAGATACGCAGTATTTT.

The chain carries TRBV6-1 and TRBJ2-5; 10 bases map to TRBD1. Germline V lookup: CDR1 MNHNS, CDR2 SASEGT. V lost 0 bases and J lost 9; bases outside the gene matches: 7. CDR3 size: 15 residues. The CDR3 protein is CASSEAGDRGSPQYF. CDR3 nucleotides: TGTGCCAGCAGTGAAGCGGGGGACAGGGGCTCGCCCCAGTACTTC.

This clonotype was observed a few times. This rearrangement joins TRBV6-5 to TRBJ2-2, with D perhaps TRBD1 (6 bases). Trimming stripped 2 bases from V and 0 bases from J, with 7 bases between. Germline lookup yields CDR1 MNHEY and CDR2 SVGAGI. There are 15 residues in the CDR3. The CDR3 protein is CASSYDRPNTGELFF. The CDR3 DNA sequence: TGTGCCAGCAGTTACGACAGGCCGAACACCGGGGAGCTGTTTTTT.

This clonotype was found a few times. The CDR3 loop reads CASVSSGENNEQFF. As DNA, the CDR3 is TGTGCCAGCGTCTCAAGCGGGGAGAACAATGAGCAGTTCTTC. This rearrangement joins TRBV28 to TRBJ2-1, with 7 positions matching TRBD2. V shed 8 bases and J 5 bases; nucleotides not matched to a gene: 9. Per germline, CDR1 MDHEN and CDR2 SYDVKM. The CDR3 has 14 amino acids.

The V and J genes are TRBV5-1 and TRBJ2-2, with 8 bases lining up with TRBD1. The CDR3 is 17 amino acids. Germline V lookup: CDR1 SGHRS, CDR2 YFSETQ. V was pared by 2 bases and J by 1 base, with 7 bases of the junction left unmatched. CDR3 coding DNA: TGCGCCAGCAGCTTTGGTGACAGGGGACGGAACACCGGGGAGCTGTTTTTT. It yields the protein CASSFGDRGRNTGELFF.

In its sample, this clonotype was seen a few times. This rearrangement joins TRBV12-5 to TRBJ1-2, with D perhaps TRBD1 (5 bases). The CDR3 sequence is 18 residues long. Trimming removed 0 bases at V and 8 bases at J, with 25 bases between. Germline V gene data show CDR1 as LGHNT and CDR2 as FRNRAP. For the CDR3, the DNA is TGTGCTAGTGGTTTGGTACTGGGCAGGGAGAAATCCTTGCAGGGCTACACCTTC. This codes for CASGLVLGREKSLQGYTF.

This clonotype showed up just a few times. The chain employs TRBV29-1 and TRBJ1-5; 9 nucleotides agree with TRBD1. With 5 bases clipped from V and 4 bases from J, the junction kept 3 bases outside the gene matches. Germline CDR1 is SQVTM and CDR2 is ANQGSEA. The CDR3 length is 13 residues. As DNA, the CDR3 is TGCAGCGTTACGGACAGGGGAAATCAGCCCCAGCATTTT. This sequence encodes CSVTDRGNQPQHF.

Only a few counts were recorded for this clonotype. The rearrangement joins TRBV5-1 to TRBJ2-4; D is uncertain. This CDR3 has 16 amino acids. Germline loops: CDR1 SGHRS, CDR2 YFSETQ. V was cut by 2 bases and J by 0 bases, with 12 bases left in between. The CDR3 loop reads CASSFRLLLAKNIQYF. The CDR3 coding sequence is TGCGCCAGCAGCTTCCGACTTCTCCTAGCCAAAAACATTCAGTACTTC.

The chain joins TRBV24-1 to TRBJ1-1; D is unresolved. V shed 6 bases and J shed 1 base, with 5 bases lying between them. This CDR3 has 12 amino acids. Germline CDR1 reads KGHDR; CDR2 reads SFDVKD. Here the CDR3 reads CATSLGNTEAFF. CDR3 DNA: TGTGCCACCAGTCTGGGGAACACTGAAGCTTTCTTT.

J is TRBJ2-1 and V is TRBV24-1; D perhaps matches TRBD1 (8 bases). Trimming took off 4 bases at V and 2 bases at J, with 17 bases between the two ends. Germline V gives CDR1 KGHDR, CDR2 SFDVKD. This CDR3 comprises 17 residues. CDR3 nucleotides: TGTGCCACCAGTGACGGGGGGACAGGCCCTACCTACAATGAGCAGTTCTTC. It is translated as CATSDGGTGPTYNEQFF.

The V and J genes are TRBV5-1 and TRBJ2-2, with D tentatively TRBD1 (6 bases). Germline V gives CDR1 SGHRS, CDR2 YFSETQ. Trimming pared 2 bases from V and 12 bases from J, leaving 11 bases between. The CDR3 is made up of 12 amino acids. The CDR3 nucleotides read TGCGCCAGCAGCTTCACAGGGAAGCAGCTGTTTTTT. It encodes CASSFTGKQLFF.